This TCR beta chain was captured in a study of cytomegalovirus exposure and HLA in healthy donors. Study-level findings and limits: Generally TCR sequences proved uncommon, though certain public TCRs appeared in numerous donors. Researchers reported that a few CMV-associated chains were confirmed in vitro as CMV antigen-specific. CMV serostatus was the sole immune exposure information available. HLA-A and HLA-B allele assignments for most subjects were reportedly predicted accurately using TCR beta sequences.

The PCR employed 60 Vbeta primers together with 13 Jbeta primers. Sequencing was performed with immunoSEQ multiplex PCR; in TCRdb, only in-frame clones are kept and a portion is missing. The profile shows more than 150,000 clones, approximately 84% of them singletons. With 1 base clipped from V and 11 bases from J, the junction kept 6 bases outside the gene matches. The CDR3 is 14 residues long. Germline V CDR1 and CDR2: SGHVS, FNYEAQ. Note on this clone: No antigen is known for it.

This rearrangement joins TRBV7-6 to TRBJ2-1; TRBD2 matches 9 bases. This TCR was recovered from a boy aged 2 to 10 in good health and CMV-seronegative. The sequenced sample was PBMCs. The CDR3 bases are TGTGCCAGCAGCTTAGAGGCTAGCGGGGCCCAGCAGTTCTTC. Encoded protein: CASSLEASGAQQFF.